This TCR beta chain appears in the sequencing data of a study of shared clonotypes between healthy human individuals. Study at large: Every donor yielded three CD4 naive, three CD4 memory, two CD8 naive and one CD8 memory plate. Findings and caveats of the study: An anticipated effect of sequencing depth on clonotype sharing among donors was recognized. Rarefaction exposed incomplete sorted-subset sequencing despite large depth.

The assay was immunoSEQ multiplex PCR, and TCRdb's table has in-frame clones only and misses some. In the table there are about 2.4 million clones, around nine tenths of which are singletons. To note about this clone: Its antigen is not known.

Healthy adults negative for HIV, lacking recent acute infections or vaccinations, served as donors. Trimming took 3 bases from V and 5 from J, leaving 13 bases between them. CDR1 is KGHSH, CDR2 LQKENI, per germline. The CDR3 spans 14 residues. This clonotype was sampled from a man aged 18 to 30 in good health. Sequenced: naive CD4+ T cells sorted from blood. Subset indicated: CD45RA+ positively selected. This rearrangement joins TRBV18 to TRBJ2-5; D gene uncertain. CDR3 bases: TGTGCCAGCTCACCCCTGCGAAGTTTCGAGACCCAGTACTTC. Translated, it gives CASSPLRSFETQYF.